This T cell receptor beta chain was identified during a study of identical twins. Broader study findings: Possibly, invariant MAIT and iNKT cells partly confounded zero-insertion analyses. Within cord blood, abundant beta clonotypes carried fewer insertions, but memory repertoires showed no such trend. Less excess twin sharing appeared in beta out-of-frame sequences.

Everyone who gave samples was a healthy Caucasian. The germline V gene has CDR1 SGHDT and CDR2 YYEEEE. Trimming took 2 bases from V and 2 from J, leaving 8 bases between them. This CDR3 region has 14 residues. Ten or more counts support this clonotype. Its antigen is not identified. TCRdb reprocessed the 5' RACE reads via MiXCR and lists one record per CDR3 protein. This table holds about 150,000 distinct CDR3 sequences, around 3.4% found once. This chain links TRBV5-6 with TRBJ1-3; a weak D match, TRBD1 (5 bases). The receptor was isolated from a man aged 18 to 30 in good health. Sequencing input: memory T cells sorted from blood. CDR3 coding DNA: TGTGCCAGCAGCTTTGGGGGAGCTGGAAACACCATATATTTT. Protein: CASSFGGAGNTIYF.